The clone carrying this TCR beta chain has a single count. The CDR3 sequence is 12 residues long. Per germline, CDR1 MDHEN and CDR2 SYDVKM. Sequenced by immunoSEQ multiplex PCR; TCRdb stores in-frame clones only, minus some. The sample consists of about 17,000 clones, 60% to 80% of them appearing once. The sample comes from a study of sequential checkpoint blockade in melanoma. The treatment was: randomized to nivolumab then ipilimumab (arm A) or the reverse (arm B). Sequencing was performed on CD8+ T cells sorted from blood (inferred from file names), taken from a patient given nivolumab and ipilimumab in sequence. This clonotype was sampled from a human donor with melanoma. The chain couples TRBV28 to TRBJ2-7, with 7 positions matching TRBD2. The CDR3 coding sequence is TGTGTCTCTCAGCGGGGCTCCTACGAGCAGTACTTC. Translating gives CVSQRGSYEQYF.